This T cell receptor (beta chain) was captured in a study of T cells after yellow fever vaccination. This CDR3 is built from 17 residues. Germline-derived CDR1 and CDR2 are SGHTA and FQGNSA. The junction had 13 bases not matched to a gene; V was cut back by 5 bases and J by 5 bases. This clonotype was recorded at least ten times. One entry per CDR3 protein, called by TCRdb with MiXCR from the 5' RACE reads. Among about 42,000 distinct CDR3 sequences listed, around 6.5% were seen once. The chain uses TRBV7-2 and TRBJ2-3; TRBD2 aligns across 10 bases. The receptor was derived from a man aged 25 to 40 who received the YFV17D yellow fever vaccine. Sequences were derived from PBMCs, either bulk or a sorted T-cell subset (CD4+, CD8+, memory, or dextramer-sorted; not recorded which), sampled 45 days after the yellow fever booster vaccination. In nucleotides, the CDR3 is TGTGCCAGCAGCACAAGTATAGCGGGAGGCCCAGGAGATACGCAGTATTTT. This gives the protein CASSTSIAGGPGDTQYF.